Below, 10 T cell receptor beta chains from the same sample are listed, as sequenced in a study of blood T cell repertoires in COVID-19. The data were produced by immunoSEQ multiplex PCR, yet TCRdb's version contains in-frame clones alone and is incomplete. The sample has more than 65,000 clones, 80% to 85% seen once. Sample: peripheral blood. Receptors were obtained from a woman between 65 and 79 years old with acute or convalescent COVID-19.

This chain joins TRBV5-4 and TRBJ2-1, with 7 bases matching TRBD1. Germline assignment: CDR1 SGHNT and CDR2 YYREEE (reference sequence). CDR3 length: 14 amino acids. V was clipped by 4 bases and J by 4 bases; unmatched bases: 5. The CDR3 DNA reads TGTGCCAGCAGCCTCCCAGGGGGTTACAATGAGCAGTTCTTC. Translated: CASSLPGGYNEQFF.

This clone was observed at least ten times. V gene TRBV2 combines with J gene TRBJ1-4, with 10 bases fitting TRBD1. V lost 6 bases, J lost 7 bases, and 5 bases stayed unmatched. The CDR3 extends over 14 amino acids. Germline values: CDR1 SNHLY, CDR2 FYNNEI. CDR3 residues: CASRPGQGFEKLFF. The CDR3 nucleotides are TGTGCCAGCAGACCGGGACAGGGGTTTGAAAAACTGTTTTTT.

V gene TRBV2 combines with J gene TRBJ2-7, with 11 bases fitting TRBD2. Per germline, CDR1 SNHLY and CDR2 FYNNEI. CDR3 length equals 15 residues. The trim removed 6 bases at V and 6 bases at J, leaving 10 bases unmatched. The CDR3, as DNA: TGTGCCAGCAGCGACTTAGCGGGAGGGCCAGGCGAGCAGTACTTC. It codes for CASSDLAGGPGEQYF.

The chain has TRBV7-8 and TRBJ1-2; D gene ambiguous. There are 13 residues in the CDR3. Germline lookup yields CDR1 SGHVS and CDR2 FQNEAQ. Trimming shortened V by 1 base and J by 4 bases, and 7 bases separated the two germline ends. The CDR3 here is CASSLEHLYGYTF. The CDR3 DNA is TGTGCCAGCAGCTTAGAACACCTCTATGGCTACACCTTC.

This rearrangement joins TRBV6-6 to TRBJ1-2, with D maybe TRBD1 (6 bases). Trimming stripped 2 bases from V and 7 bases from J, with 14 bases between. There are 14 residues in the CDR3. The germline V gene encodes CDR1 MNHNY and CDR2 SVGAGI (reference sequence). The CDR3: CASSYDQGLGGYTF. The CDR3 DNA reads TGTGCCAGCAGTTACGACCAGGGGTTGGGTGGCTACACCTTC.

The chain links TRBV19 to TRBJ2-7; maybe TRBD1 (5 bases). The CDR3 is made up of 13 amino acids. Looked up from germline, CDR1 is LNHDA and CDR2 is SQIVND (reference sequence). Deletions cut 7 bases from V and 5 bases from J, with 15 bases between. The CDR3 bases are TGTGCCAGTAAAACTCAGGGCTCTCACGAGCAGTACTTC. This gives the protein CASKTQGSHEQYF.

Comments on this clone: This same CDR3 is encoded by further DNA sequences in the sample. The rearrangement links TRBV12-3 or TRBV12-4 to TRBJ2-7; no clear D gene. V was cut by 3 bases and J by 0 bases, with 6 bases left in between. The length of the CDR3 is 13 residues. The CDR3 here is CASSFSHSYEQYF. CDR3 DNA sequence: TGTGCCAGCAGTTTCAGTCACTCCTACGAGCAGTACTTC.

The gene calls are TRBV10-2 and TRBJ1-3; unclear D gene. With 9 bases removed from V and 4 bases from J, the gap between germline ends came to 19 bases. Germline CDR1 and CDR2: WSHSY and SAAADI. The CDR3 extends over 15 amino acids. The CDR3 region has the DNA TGCGCCAGAATTAACCCCCCCTCGAGAGGAAACACCATATATTTT. Amino acid sequence: CARINPPSRGNTIYF.

This chain uses TRBV19 with TRBJ1-5, with D perhaps TRBD1 (6 bases). V was cut by 7 bases and J by 4 bases, with 11 bases left in between. The CDR3 is 13 amino acids. Germline assignment: CDR1 LNHDA and CDR2 SQIVND (reference sequence). The CDR3 region has the DNA TGTGCCAGTAAGGAGGGGGGGAATCAGCCCCAGCATTTT. Protein: CASKEGGNQPQHF.

The V and J genes are TRBV19 and TRBJ2-1, with 10 bases lining up with TRBD2. The ends lost 6 bases at V and 8 bases at J; junction bases unmatched: 10. Germline-derived CDR1 and CDR2 are LNHDA and SQIVND (reference sequence). The CDR3 is made up of 15 amino acids. The CDR3 protein is CASRRNGLAGDEQFF. The CDR3 DNA is TGTGCCAGTAGGAGGAACGGGCTAGCGGGGGATGAGCAGTTCTTC. Full variable domain (missing parts from reference TRBV19 and TRBJ2-1): DGGITQSPKYLFRKEGQNVTLSCEQNLNHDAMYWYRQDPGQGLRLIYYSQIVNDFQKGDIAEGYSVSREKKESFPLTVTSAQKNPTAFYLCASRRNGLAGDEQFFGPGTRLTVL.